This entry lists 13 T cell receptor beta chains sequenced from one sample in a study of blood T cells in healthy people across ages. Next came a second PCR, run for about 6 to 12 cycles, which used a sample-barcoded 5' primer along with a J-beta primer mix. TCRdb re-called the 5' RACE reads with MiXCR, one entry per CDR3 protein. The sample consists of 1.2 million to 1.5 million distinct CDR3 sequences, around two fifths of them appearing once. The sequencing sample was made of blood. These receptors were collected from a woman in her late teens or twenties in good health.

Here the CDR3 DNA reads TGTGCCAGCAGCCCGGAGCCACTAGCGGCGCGCTCCTACGAGCAGTACTTC. Its translation: CASSPEPLAARSYEQYF. The gene calls are TRBV7-2 and TRBJ2-7; 8 positions agree with TRBD2. Germline CDR1 and CDR2: SGHTA and FQGNSA. The CDR3 has 17 residues. With 5 bases clipped from V and 0 bases from J, the junction kept 12 bases outside the gene matches.

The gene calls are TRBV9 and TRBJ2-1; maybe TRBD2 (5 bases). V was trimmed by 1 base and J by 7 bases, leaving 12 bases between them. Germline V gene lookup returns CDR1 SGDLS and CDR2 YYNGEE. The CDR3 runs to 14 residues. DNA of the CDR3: TGTGCCAGCAGCGTATTGGGAGTTGGGAATGAGCAGTTCTTC. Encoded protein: CASSVLGVGNEQFF.

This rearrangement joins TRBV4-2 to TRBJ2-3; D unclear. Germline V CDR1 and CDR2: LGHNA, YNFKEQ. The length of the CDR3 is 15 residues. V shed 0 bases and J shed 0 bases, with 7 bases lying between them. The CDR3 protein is CASSQDWQSTDTQYF. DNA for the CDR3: TGTGCCAGCAGCCAAGATTGGCAGAGCACAGATACGCAGTATTTT.

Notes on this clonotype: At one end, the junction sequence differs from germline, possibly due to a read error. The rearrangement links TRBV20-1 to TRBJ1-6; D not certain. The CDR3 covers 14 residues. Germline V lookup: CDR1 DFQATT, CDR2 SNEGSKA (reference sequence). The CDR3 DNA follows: TGCGGTGCTCAAGCGCAGCTTAATAATTCACCCCTCCACTTT. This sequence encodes CGAQAQLNNSPLHF.

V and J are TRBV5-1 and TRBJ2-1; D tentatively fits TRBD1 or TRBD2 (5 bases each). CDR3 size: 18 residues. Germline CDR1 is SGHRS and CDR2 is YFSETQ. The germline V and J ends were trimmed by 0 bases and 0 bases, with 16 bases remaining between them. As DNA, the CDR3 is TGCGCCAGCAGCTTGGAGGTTTCGGGGACCCACTCCTACAATGAGCAGTTCTTC. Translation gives CASSLEVSGTHSYNEQFF.

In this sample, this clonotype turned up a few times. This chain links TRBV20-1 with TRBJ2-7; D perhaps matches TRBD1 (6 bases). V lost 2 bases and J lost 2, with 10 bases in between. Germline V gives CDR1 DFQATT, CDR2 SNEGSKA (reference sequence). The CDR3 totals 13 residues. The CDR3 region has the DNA TGCAGTGCTAGAAACAGGGAGACCTACGAGCAGTACTTC. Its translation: CSARNRETYEQYF.

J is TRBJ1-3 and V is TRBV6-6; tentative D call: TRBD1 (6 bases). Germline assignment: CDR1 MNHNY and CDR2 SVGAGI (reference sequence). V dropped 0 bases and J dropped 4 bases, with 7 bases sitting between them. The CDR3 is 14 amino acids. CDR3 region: CASSYSDRGNTIYF. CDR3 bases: TGTGCCAGCAGTTACTCTGACAGGGGAAACACCATATATTTT.

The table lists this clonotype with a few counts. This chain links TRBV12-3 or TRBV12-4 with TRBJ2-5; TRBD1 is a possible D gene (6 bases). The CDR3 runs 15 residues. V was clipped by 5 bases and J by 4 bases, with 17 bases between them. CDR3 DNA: TGTGCCAGCAGTGCAGAGATGGGGGCGCCAGAGACCCAGTACTTC. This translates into CASSAEMGAPETQYF.

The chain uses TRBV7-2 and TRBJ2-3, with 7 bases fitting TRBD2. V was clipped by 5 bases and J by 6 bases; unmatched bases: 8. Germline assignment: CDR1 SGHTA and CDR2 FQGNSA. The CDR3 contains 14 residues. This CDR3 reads CASSPRTRSDTQYF. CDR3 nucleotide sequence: TGTGCCAGCAGCCCCCGGACTAGGAGCGATACGCAGTATTTT. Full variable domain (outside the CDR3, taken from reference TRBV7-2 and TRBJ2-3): GAGVSQSPSNKVTEKGKDVELRCDPISGHTALYWYRQSLGQGLEFLIYFQGNSAPDKSGLPSDRFSAERTGGSVSTLTIQRTQQEDSAVYLCASSPRTRSDTQYFGPGTRLTVL.

CDR3 in amino acids: CASSPQGQLNTEAFF. The CDR3 bases are TGTGCCAGCAGCCCACAAGGGCAGTTGAACACTGAAGCTTTCTTT. This chain connects TRBV7-9 to TRBJ1-1; D is unclear. V was shortened by 5 bases and J by 0 bases, with 13 bases between the two germline ends. This CDR3 has 15 amino acids. CDR1 is SEHNR and CDR2 is FQNEAQ in the germline V gene (reference sequence). Looking up the rest from reference TRBV7-9 and TRBJ1-1 gives the full variable domain: DTGVSQNPRHKITKRGQNVTFRCDPISEHNRLYWYRQTLGQGPEFLTYFQNEAQLEKSRLLSDRFSAERPKGSFSTLEIQRTEQGDSAMYLCASSPQGQLNTEAFFGQGTRLTVV.

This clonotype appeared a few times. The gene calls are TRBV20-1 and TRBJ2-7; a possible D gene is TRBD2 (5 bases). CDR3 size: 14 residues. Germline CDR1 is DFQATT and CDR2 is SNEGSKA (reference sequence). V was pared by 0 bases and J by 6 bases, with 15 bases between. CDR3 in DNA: TGCAGTGCTAGAGAAGGGTTGGCGGAGGTCGAGCAGTACTTC. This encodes CSAREGLAEVEQYF.

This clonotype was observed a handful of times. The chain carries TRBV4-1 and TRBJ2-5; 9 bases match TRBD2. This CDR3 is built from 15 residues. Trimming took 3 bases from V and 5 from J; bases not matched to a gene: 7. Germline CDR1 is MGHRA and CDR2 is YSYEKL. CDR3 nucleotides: TGCGCCAGCAGCCAGTTAGCGGGGGCTCGGGAGACCCAGTACTTC. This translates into CASSQLAGARETQYF.

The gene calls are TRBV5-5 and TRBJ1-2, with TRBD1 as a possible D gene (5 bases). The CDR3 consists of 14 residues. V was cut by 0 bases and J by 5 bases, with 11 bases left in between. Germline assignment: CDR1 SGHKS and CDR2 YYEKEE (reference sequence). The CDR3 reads CASSLALREYGYTF. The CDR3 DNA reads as TGTGCCAGCAGCTTGGCGCTCAGGGAATATGGCTACACCTTC.